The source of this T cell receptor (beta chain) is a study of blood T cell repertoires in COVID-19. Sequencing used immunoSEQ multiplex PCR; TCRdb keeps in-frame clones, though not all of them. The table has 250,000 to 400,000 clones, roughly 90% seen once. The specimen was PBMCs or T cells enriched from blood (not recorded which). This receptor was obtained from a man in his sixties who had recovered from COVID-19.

The CDR3 sequence: CASSIGTGPNQPQHF. CDR3 in DNA: TGTGCCAGTAGTATTGGAACAGGCCCAAATCAGCCCCAGCATTTT. The chain couples TRBV19 to TRBJ1-5; possible D gene TRBD1, 5 bases. Germline CDR1 and CDR2: LNHDA and SQIVND (reference sequence). V lost 3 bases to trimming and J lost 4 bases, with 13 bases between them. CDR3 length: 15 residues.